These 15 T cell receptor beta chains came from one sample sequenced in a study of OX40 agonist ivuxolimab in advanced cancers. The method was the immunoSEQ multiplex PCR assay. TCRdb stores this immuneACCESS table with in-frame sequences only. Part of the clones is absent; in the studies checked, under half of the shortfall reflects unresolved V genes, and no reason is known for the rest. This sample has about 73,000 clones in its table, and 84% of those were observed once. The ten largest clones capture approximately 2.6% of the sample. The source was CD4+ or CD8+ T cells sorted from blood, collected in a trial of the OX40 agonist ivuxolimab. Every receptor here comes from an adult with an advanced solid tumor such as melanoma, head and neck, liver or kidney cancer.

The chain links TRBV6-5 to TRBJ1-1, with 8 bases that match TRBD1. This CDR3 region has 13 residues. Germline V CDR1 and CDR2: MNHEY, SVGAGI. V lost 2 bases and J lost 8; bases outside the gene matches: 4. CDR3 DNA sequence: TGTGCCAGCAGTTACGGTCAGGGGGCAGAAGCTTTCTTT. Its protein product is CASSYGQGAEAFF.

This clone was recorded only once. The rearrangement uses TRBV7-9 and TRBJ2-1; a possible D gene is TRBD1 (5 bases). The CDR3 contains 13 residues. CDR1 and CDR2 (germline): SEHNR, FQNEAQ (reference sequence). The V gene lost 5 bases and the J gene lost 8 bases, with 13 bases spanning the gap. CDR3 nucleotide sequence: TGTGCCAGCAGCGCTTGGACATCCCATGAGCAGTTCTTC. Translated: CASSAWTSHEQFF.

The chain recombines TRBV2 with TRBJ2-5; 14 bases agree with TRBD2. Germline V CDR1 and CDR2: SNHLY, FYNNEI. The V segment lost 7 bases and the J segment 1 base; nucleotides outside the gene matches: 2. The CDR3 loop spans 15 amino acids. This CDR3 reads CASTGTSGGQETQYF. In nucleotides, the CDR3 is TGTGCCAGCACCGGGACTAGCGGGGGCCAAGAGACCCAGTACTTC.

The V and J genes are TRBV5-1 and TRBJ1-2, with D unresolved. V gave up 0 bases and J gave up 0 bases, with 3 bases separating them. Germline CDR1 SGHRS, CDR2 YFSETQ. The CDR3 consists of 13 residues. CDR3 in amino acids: CASSLGTNYGYTF. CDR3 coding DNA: TGCGCCAGCAGCTTGGGGACTAACTATGGCTACACCTTC.

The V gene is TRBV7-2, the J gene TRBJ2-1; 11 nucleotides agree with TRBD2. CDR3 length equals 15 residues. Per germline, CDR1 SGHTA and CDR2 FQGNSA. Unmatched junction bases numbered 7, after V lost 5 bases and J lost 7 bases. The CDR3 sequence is CASSTLAGEGNEQFF. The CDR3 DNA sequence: TGTGCCAGCAGCACACTAGCGGGGGAAGGAAATGAGCAGTTCTTC.

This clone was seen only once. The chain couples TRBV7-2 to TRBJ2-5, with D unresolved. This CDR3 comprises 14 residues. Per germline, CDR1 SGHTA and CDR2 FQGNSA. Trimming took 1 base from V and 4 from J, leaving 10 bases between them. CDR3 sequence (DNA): TGTGCCAGCAGCTTAGGGCGTTCGGGAGAGACCCAGTACTTC. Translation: CASSLGRSGETQYF.

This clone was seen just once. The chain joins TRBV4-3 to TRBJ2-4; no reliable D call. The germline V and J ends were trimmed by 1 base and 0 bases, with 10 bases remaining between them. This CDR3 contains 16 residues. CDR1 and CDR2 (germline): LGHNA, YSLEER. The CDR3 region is CASSQGQEGAKNIQYF. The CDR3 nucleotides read TGCGCCAGCAGCCAAGGCCAGGAAGGAGCCAAAAACATTCAGTACTTC.

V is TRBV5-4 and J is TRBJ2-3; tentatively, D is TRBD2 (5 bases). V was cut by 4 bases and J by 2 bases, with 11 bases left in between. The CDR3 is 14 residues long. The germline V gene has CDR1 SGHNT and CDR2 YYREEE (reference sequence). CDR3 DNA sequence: TGTGCCAGCAGCCCCGGACGGGACACAGATACGCAGTATTTT. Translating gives CASSPGRDTDTQYF.

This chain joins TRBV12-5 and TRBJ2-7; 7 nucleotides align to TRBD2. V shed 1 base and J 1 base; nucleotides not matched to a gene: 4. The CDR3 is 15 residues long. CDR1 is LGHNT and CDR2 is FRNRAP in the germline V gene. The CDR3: CASGLGREGSYEQYF. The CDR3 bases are TGTGCTAGTGGTTTGGGGAGGGAGGGGTCCTACGAGCAGTACTTC. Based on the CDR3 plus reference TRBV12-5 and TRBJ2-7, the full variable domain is DARVTQTPRHKVTEMGQEVTMRCQPILGHNTVFWYRQTMMQGLELLAYFRNRAPLDDSGMPKDRFSAEMPDATLATLKIQPSEPRDSAVYFCASGLGREGSYEQYFGPGTRLTVT.

CDR3 coding DNA: TGTGCCTGGACCACTACGGGACTCTTTAATAACAATGAGCAGTTCTTC. The encoded protein is CAWTTTGLFNNNEQFF. The gene calls are TRBV30 and TRBJ2-1; TRBD2 is a possible D gene (6 bases). Germline CDR1 is GTSNPN and CDR2 is SVGIG (reference sequence). Between the trimmed V and J ends, which lost 4 bases and 5 bases, there was a span of 21 bases. The CDR3 runs to 16 residues.

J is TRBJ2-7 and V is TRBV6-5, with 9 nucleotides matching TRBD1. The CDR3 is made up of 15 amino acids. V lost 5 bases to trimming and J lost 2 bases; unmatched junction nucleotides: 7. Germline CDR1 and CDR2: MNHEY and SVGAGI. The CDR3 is CASSRVGQGTYEQYF. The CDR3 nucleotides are TGTGCCAGCAGTAGGGTTGGACAGGGGACCTACGAGCAGTACTTC.

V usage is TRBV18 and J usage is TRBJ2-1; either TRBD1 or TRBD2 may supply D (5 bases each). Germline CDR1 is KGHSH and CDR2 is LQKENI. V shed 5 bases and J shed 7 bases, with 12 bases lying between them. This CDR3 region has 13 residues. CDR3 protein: CASSDQGENEQFF. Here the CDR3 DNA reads TGTGCCAGCTCAGATCAGGGAGAGAATGAGCAGTTCTTC.

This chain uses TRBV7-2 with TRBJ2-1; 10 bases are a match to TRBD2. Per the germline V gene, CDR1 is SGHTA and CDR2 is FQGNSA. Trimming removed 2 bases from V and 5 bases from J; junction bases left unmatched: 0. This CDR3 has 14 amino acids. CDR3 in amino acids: CASSLTSGDNEQFF. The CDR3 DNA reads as TGTGCCAGCAGCTTAACTAGCGGGGACAATGAGCAGTTCTTC.

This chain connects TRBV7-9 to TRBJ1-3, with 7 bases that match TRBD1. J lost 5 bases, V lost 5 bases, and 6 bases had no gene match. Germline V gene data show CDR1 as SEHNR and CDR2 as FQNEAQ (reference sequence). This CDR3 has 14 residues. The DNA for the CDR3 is TGTGCCAGCAGCAGCGGGGACAGTCGAAACACCATATATTTT. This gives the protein CASSSGDSRNTIYF.

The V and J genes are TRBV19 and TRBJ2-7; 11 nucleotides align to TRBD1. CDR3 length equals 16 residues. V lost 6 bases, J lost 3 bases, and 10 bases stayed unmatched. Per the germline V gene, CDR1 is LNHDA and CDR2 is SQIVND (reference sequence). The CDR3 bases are TGTGCCAGTAGCCGGGACATCGGGACAGGGGGCTACGAGCAGTACTTC. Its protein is CASSRDIGTGGYEQYF.